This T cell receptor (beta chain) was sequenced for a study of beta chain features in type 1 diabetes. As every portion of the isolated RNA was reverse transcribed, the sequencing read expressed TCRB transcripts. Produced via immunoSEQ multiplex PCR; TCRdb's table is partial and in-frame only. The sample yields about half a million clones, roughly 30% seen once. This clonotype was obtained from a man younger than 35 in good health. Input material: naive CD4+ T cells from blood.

CDR3 amino acids: CASSGQLLLAKNIQYF. In DNA form, the CDR3 reads TGTGCCAGCAGCGGGCAACTTCTCTTAGCCAAAAACATTCAGTACTTC. This chain links TRBV6-6 with TRBJ2-4; no clear D. Germline assignment: CDR1 MNHNY and CDR2 SVGAGI (reference sequence). Deletions cut 6 bases from V and 0 bases from J, with 15 bases between. The CDR3 loop spans 16 amino acids.